The source of this TCR beta chain is a study of cytomegalovirus exposure and HLA in healthy donors (dated by TCRdb to about 2017). For the study in its entirety: A later analysis indicated that the 120 validation repertoires were generated on the platform also employed for the approximately 670 repertoires of the first cohort. The study was designed to test whether signatures of past pathogen exposure could be identified by cataloging public T cell receptors. Besides the first cohort of 550 to 750 subjects, a separate validation cohort made up of 90 to 150 different subjects was used. To predict cytomegalovirus infection status, the study combined high-throughput TCR immunosequencing, statistical association of individual TCRs with disease status, and machine learning. Points the paper makes about the study in general: In vitro tests confirmed that a few of the cytomegalovirus-associated TCR beta chains recognize cytomegalovirus antigens. In the study, 150 to 200 TCR beta chains were listed as associated with cytomegalovirus. Most TCR sequences were seen in very few donors, while some public TCRs were found in many individuals. All 120 or so repertoires were used to score co-occurrence in the validation cohort in a later analysis, because that analysis had no HLA typing for the cohort. According to the authors, the approach could potentially be generalized to other disease states and immunological phenotypes. The classifier was reported to diagnose cytomegalovirus status with high specificity and sensitivity in both the original cohort and the validation cohort. A later analysis found that TCRs clustered in the first cohort also tended to co-occur in the 110 or so validation repertoires, with just under 95% of cluster scores above 0.

The donors belonged to the validation cohort of approximately 130 subjects, which was separate from the 666-subject first cohort. The library was made by the immunoSEQ multiplex PCR assay. In the paper's pipeline: A statistical classification framework was built to diagnose cytomegalovirus status from the catalog of TCR beta chain sequences. Drawn from immuneACCESS, this table holds only the in-frame rearrangements with V and J called that TCRdb kept. Clones are partly lost; checked studies trace under half to an unresolved V gene and leave the rest unexplained. The V and J calls and clone size come from that table; D and trimming were worked out from the DNA. This sample lists more than 300,000 clones; 86% were detected once. In total, the top ten clones hold 0.65% to 0.85% of the sample. With regard to this clone: No antigen is known for it. Nothing much larger sits one base from this clone, and base qualities are not available.

In the germline V gene, CDR1 corresponds to SGHNT and CDR2 to YENEEA. V has 5 bases trimmed and J has 10 bases trimmed; junction bases matching no gene number 8. The CDR3 holds 13 amino acids from the cysteine to the phenylalanine. Only the CDR3 part of the read is kept: 39 bases, read in frame from the first base. The rearrangement joined TRBV11-3 to TRBJ2-1; 7 central bases correspond to TRBD1. Sequencing input: PBMCs. This TCR derives from a woman aged 18-29 years in good health and CMV-seronegative. The DNA is as follows: TGTGCCAGCAGCCCGGAAGGGGGCCGGGAGCAGTTCTTC. It translates as CASSPEGGREQFF.